This is a list of T cell receptor beta chains from one sample in a study of blood T cells in healthy people across ages. TCRdb reprocessed the 5' RACE reads with MiXCR, giving one entry per CDR3 protein. The table includes fewer than 950,000 distinct CDR3 sequences, 35% to 40% detected once. The sample consisted of blood. These TCRs come from a man in his late teens or twenties in good health. The CDR3 runs from the conserved cysteine through the conserved F or W. D genes are given only for firm matches. A clone size is listed for some rows: how often the clone was seen (once, few, many), or a class if it is expanded.

D: -; size: -; J: TRBJ1-2; V: TRBV6-5; DNA: TGTGCCAGCAGTTACGGACAGCACTTCTATGGCTACACCTTC; CDR3: CASSYGQHFYGYTF
D: -; size: -; J: TRBJ2-6; V: TRBV4-1; DNA: TGCGCCAGCAGCCAAGCGTTACAGGGGAGGCTTGGGTCTGGGGCCAACGTCCTGACTTTC; CDR3: CASSQALQGRLGSGANVLTF
D: -; size: -; J: TRBJ2-5; V: TRBV18; DNA: TGTGCCAGCTCATCAACTGTCAAACAGGGTGGACAAGAGACCCAGTACTTC; CDR3: CASSSTVKQGGQETQYF
D: TRBD1; size: few; J: TRBJ2-1; V: TRBV28; DNA: TGTGCCGGCAGTCCTCCTGGGACAGCCTCCTACAATGAGCAGTTCTTC; CDR3: CAGSPPGTASYNEQFF
D: -; size: -; J: TRBJ2-2; V: TRBV4-3; DNA: TGCGCCAGCAGCCAAGGCGCTGCGTCTGGGGAGCTGTTTTTT; CDR3: CASSQGAASGELFF
D: TRBD2; size: few; J: TRBJ2-1; V: TRBV6-5; DNA: TGTGCCAGCAGCCTCGGCGGGGGGACAAATGAGCAGTTCTTC; CDR3: CASSLGGGTNEQFF
D: TRBD1; size: once; J: TRBJ1-1; V: TRBV5-1; DNA: TGCGCCAGCAGCCTGACAGGGGTGGGCGGTACTGAAGCTTTCTTT; CDR3: CASSLTGVGGTEAFF
D: TRBD2; size: -; J: TRBJ2-5; V: TRBV27; DNA: TGTGCCAGCAGTTACCAAGCGGGGGGGCCCCCTGAGCAGTACTTC; CDR3: CASSYQAGGPPEQYF
D: TRBD2; size: -; J: TRBJ2-7; V: TRBV7-2; DNA: TGTGCCAGCAGCCGGACTAGGGACTCCTACAATGAGCAGTACTTC; CDR3: CASSRTRDSYNEQYF
D: -; size: -; J: TRBJ1-5; V: TRBV6-6; DNA: TGTGCCAGCAGTTACTCCGGACAGAGGGGAAATCAGCCCCAGCATTTT; CDR3: CASSYSGQRGNQPQHF
D: TRBD2; size: few; J: TRBJ2-2; V: TRBV3-1; DNA: TGTGCCAGCAGCCAAGATCGCAGCGGGGGGGGTACCGGGGAGCTGTTTTTT; CDR3: CASSQDRSGGGTGELFF
D: TRBD2; size: few; J: TRBJ2-3; V: TRBV9; DNA: TGTGCCAGCAGCGTAGTTGGCGGGGGGGCAGATACGCAGTATTTT; CDR3: CASSVVGGGADTQYF
D: -; size: -; J: TRBJ2-5; V: TRBV4-2; DNA: TGTGCCAGCAGCCAAGAGGCGGAGTACCAAGAGACCCAGTACTTC; CDR3: CASSQEAEYQETQYF
D: -; size: -; J: TRBJ2-3; V: TRBV15; DNA: TGTGCCACCAGCAGAGCCTCGACAGATACAGATACGCAGTATTTT; CDR3: CATSRASTDTDTQYF
D: TRBD2; size: many; J: TRBJ2-5; V: TRBV7-9; DNA: TGTGCCAGCAGCTTAGGGAGCTCGGGGGGGCTCCAATCTCAAGAGACCCAGTACTTC; CDR3: CASSLGSSGGLQSQETQYF
D: -; size: -; J: TRBJ1-5; V: TRBV4-3; DNA: TGCGCCAGCAGCCAAGATCGCGGACCGTATAGCAATCAGCCCCAGCATTTT; CDR3: CASSQDRGPYSNQPQHF
D: TRBD2; size: -; J: TRBJ2-1; V: TRBV10-3; DNA: TGTGCCACCAGAACTAGCGGGGGGGACAATGAGCAGTTCTTC; CDR3: CATRTSGGDNEQFF
D: -; size: -; J: TRBJ2-1; V: TRBV29-1; DNA: TGCAGCGCCGATCTGACCGGGGGATCGGGGTTCTTC; CDR3: CSADLTGGSGFF
D: -; size: -; J: TRBJ2-6; V: TRBV12-3/TRBV12-4; DNA: TGTGCCAGCAGTTTCGGCGGCTCTGGGACCAACGTCCTGACTTTC; CDR3: CASSFGGSGTNVLTF
D: -; size: many; J: TRBJ2-1; V: TRBV5-1; DNA: TGCGCCAGCAGCTTGGCGGAAGCCTACAATGAGCAGTTCTTC; CDR3: CASSLAEAYNEQFF
D: -; size: few; J: TRBJ1-2; V: TRBV7-2; DNA: TGTGCCAGCAGCTTAGATGTTATGGGGGGGACCTATGGCTACACCTTC; CDR3: CASSLDVMGGTYGYTF
D: -; size: few; J: TRBJ2-1; V: TRBV29-1; DNA: TGCAGCGTTGTAGAGCGCGGTTACAATGAGCAGTTCTTC; CDR3: CSVVERGYNEQFF
D: -; size: -; J: TRBJ2-5; V: TRBV7-2; DNA: TGTGCCAGCAGCTTTAGGTGGGGGGAGGAGACCCAGTACTTC; CDR3: CASSFRWGEETQYF
D: -; size: -; J: TRBJ2-7; V: TRBV4-3; DNA: TGCGCCAGCAGCCACCAGACAGTCCCCCGGGATGAGCAGTACTTC; CDR3: CASSHQTVPRDEQYF
D: -; size: many; J: TRBJ1-2; V: TRBV29-1; DNA: TGCAGCGTTCAACAGATTTATGGCTACACCTTC; CDR3: CSVQQIYGYTF
D: -; size: -; J: TRBJ2-3; V: TRBV6-1; DNA: TGTGCCAGTCGGACCCTTCGACGGTCAGATACGCAGTATTTT; CDR3: CASRTLRRSDTQYF
D: -; size: -; J: TRBJ2-1; V: TRBV5-1; DNA: TGCGCCAGCAGCTGGGGCCAGGAAGATGAGCAGTTCTTC; CDR3: CASSWGQEDEQFF
D: -; size: few; J: TRBJ2-1; V: TRBV18; DNA: TGTGCCAGCTCACCACCTACTAGTGGACCCTACAATGAGCAGTTCTTC; CDR3: CASSPPTSGPYNEQFF
D: TRBD1; size: few; J: TRBJ2-4; V: TRBV2; DNA: TGTGCCAGCAGTCCGGGACAGGGATCGAACATTCAGTACTTC; CDR3: CASSPGQGSNIQYF
D: -; size: few; J: TRBJ2-1; V: TRBV4-3; DNA: TGCGCCAGCAGCCACCTTGGGGTTTTTTACAATGAGCAGTTCTTC; CDR3: CASSHLGVFYNEQFF
D: -; size: -; J: TRBJ2-2; V: TRBV28; DNA: TGTGCCAGCAGGGTGGCTGCAATCGGGGAGCTGTTTTTT; CDR3: CASRVAAIGELFF
D: -; size: -; J: TRBJ1-1; V: TRBV24-1; DNA: TGTGCCACCAGTGATCCAGGGTCGTCTGAAGCTTTCTTT; CDR3: CATSDPGSSEAFF
D: -; size: -; J: TRBJ1-1; V: TRBV4-1; DNA: TGCGCCAGCAGCCAAGATCAGGGGTCAGCGAACACTGAAGCTTTCTTT; CDR3: CASSQDQGSANTEAFF
D: TRBD2; size: -; J: TRBJ2-7; V: TRBV10-3; DNA: TGTGCCATCAGTGGAAACGCGGGGGGGCCGGGCAATGAGCAGTACTTC; CDR3: CAISGNAGGPGNEQYF
D: TRBD1; size: few; J: TRBJ1-5; V: TRBV3-1; DNA: TGTGCCAGCAGCTCCCGGACAGGCGGGCAGCCCCAGCATTTT; CDR3: CASSSRTGGQPQHF
D: TRBD1; size: -; J: TRBJ2-1; V: TRBV7-2; DNA: TGTGCCAGCAGCTTAGGGGGACTCGGGACAGGGATGGATGAGCAGTTCTTC; CDR3: CASSLGGLGTGMDEQFF
D: -; size: -; J: TRBJ1-2; V: TRBV12-3/TRBV12-4; DNA: TGTGCCAGCAGTTTCTGGCAGGGACTTAACCATGGCTACACCTTC; CDR3: CASSFWQGLNHGYTF
D: -; size: many; J: TRBJ2-3; V: TRBV3-1; DNA: TGTGCCAGCAGCCAAGGGGGCCCAAGACTAGCAGATACGCAGTATTTT; CDR3: CASSQGGPRLADTQYF
D: -; size: -; J: TRBJ2-2; V: TRBV5-5; DNA: TGTGCCAGCAGCCAGGACGGGAGGAACACCGGGGAGCTGTTTTTT; CDR3: CASSQDGRNTGELFF
D: -; size: few; J: TRBJ2-5; V: TRBV20-1; DNA: TGCAGTGTCCCCCCCCGGCGGGCAGGGGAAGAGACCCAGTACTTC; CDR3: CSVPPRRAGEETQYF